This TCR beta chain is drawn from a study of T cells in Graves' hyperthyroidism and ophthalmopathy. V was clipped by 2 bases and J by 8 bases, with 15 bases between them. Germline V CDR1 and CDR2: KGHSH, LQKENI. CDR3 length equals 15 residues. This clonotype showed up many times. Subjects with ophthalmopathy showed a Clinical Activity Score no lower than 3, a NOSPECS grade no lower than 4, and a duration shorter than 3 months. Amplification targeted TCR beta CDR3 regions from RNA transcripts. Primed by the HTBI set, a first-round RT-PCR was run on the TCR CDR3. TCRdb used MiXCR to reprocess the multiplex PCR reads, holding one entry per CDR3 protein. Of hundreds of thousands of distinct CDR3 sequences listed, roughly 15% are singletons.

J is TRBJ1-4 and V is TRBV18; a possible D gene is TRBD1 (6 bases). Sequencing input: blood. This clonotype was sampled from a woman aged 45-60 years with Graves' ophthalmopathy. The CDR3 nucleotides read TGTGCCAGCTCACCAGCGGGGGCGTTGGGGGAAAAACTGTTTTTT. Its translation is CASSPAGALGEKLFF.